This T cell receptor beta chain was profiled in a study of cytomegalovirus exposure and HLA in healthy donors. Both 60 Vbeta primers and 13 Jbeta primers went into the PCR. Using immunoSEQ multiplex PCR, the repertoire was profiled, and TCRdb retains in-frame clones only, with some absent. The sample lists some 90,000 clones, 70% to 80% occurring once. This CDR3 has 11 residues. Germline CDR1 is ENHRY and CDR2 is SYGVKD. Deletions cut 6 bases from V and 2 bases from J, with 3 bases between. This clonotype was obtained from a man aged 25 to 40 in good health and CMV-seronegative. This chain links TRBV10-3 with TRBJ2-3; D gene ambiguous. Sequencing was done on a sample of PBMCs. The CDR3 region is CAISITDTQYF. As DNA, the CDR3 is TGTGCCATCAGCATCACAGATACGCAGTATTTT.